This is a list of T cell receptor beta chains from one sample in a study of cytomegalovirus exposure and HLA in healthy donors. Profiled with immunoSEQ multiplex PCR; TCRdb holds only in-frame clones, not every one. Its clone listing holds approximately 130,000 clones. The source material was PBMCs. All receptors come from a woman aged 60-75 years in good health and CMV-seronegative. CDR3s include the opening cysteine and the closing phenylalanine or tryptophan. D genes are given only for firm matches.

j_call | v_call | d_call | cdr3_length | cdr3_nt | cdr3_aa
TRBJ1-4 | TRBV2 | NA | 12 | TGTGCCAGCGACAGAAATAATGAAAAACTGTTTTTT | CASDRNNEKLFF
TRBJ2-3 | TRBV10-3 | NA | 14 | TGTGCCATGAGTGCGGAGAAAAGCACAGATACGCAGTATTTT | CAMSAEKSTDTQYF
TRBJ1-6 | TRBV4-1 | TRBD1 | 19 | TGCGCCAGCAGCCATACGGTGGGACAGTTTAGCTCCTATAATTCACCCCTCCACTTT | CASSHTVGQFSSYNSPLHF
TRBJ2-7 | TRBV11-1 | TRBD1 | 16 | TGTGCCAGCAGCCTAATCGGGACAGGCGGGTACTACGAGCAGTACTTC | CASSLIGTGGYYEQYF
TRBJ2-6 | TRBV9 | NA | 18 | TGTGCCAGCAGCGTAGCTGTCAGGGGTCTCTCTGGGGCCAACGTCCTGACTTTC | CASSVAVRGLSGANVLTF
TRBJ1-2 | TRBV5-6 | NA | 13 | TGTGCCAGCAGCTATACAGGGAGCTATGGCTACACCTTC | CASSYTGSYGYTF
TRBJ2-3 | TRBV5-8 | TRBD2 | 17 | TGTGCCAGCAGCTTGTTGGTCGCTAGCGGTAGCACAGATACGCAGTATTTT | CASSLLVASGSTDTQYF
TRBJ2-1 | TRBV9 | TRBD1 | 14 | TGTGCCAGCAGCGCGGGGACAGACTACAATGAGCAGTTCTTC | CASSAGTDYNEQFF
TRBJ2-3 | TRBV5-1 | NA | 16 | TGCGCCAGCATTGCTGGGCTAGGGACTAGCACAGATACGCAGTATTTT | CASIAGLGTSTDTQYF
TRBJ1-3 | TRBV9 | NA | 16 | TGTGCCAGCAGCGTAGACCCTCTCAACACTGGAAACACCATATATTTT | CASSVDPLNTGNTIYF
TRBJ1-1 | TRBV28 | NA | 14 | TGTGCCAGCAGTTTCGAGGGCCAGAACACTGAAGCTTTCTTT | CASSFEGQNTEAFF
TRBJ2-5 | TRBV4-1 | TRBD2 | 18 | TGCGCCAGCAGCCAAGAGTGGGGACTAGCGGGAGCTGGGGAGACCCAGTACTTC | CASSQEWGLAGAGETQYF
TRBJ1-4 | TRBV9 | NA | 14 | TGTGCCAGCAGCGTCCGCGGAACTAATGAAAAACTGTTTTTT | CASSVRGTNEKLFF
TRBJ2-3 | TRBV2 | NA | 15 | TGTGCCAGCAGTGAGGGGGCTTTTCCCCAGGATACGCAGTATTTT | CASSEGAFPQDTQYF
TRBJ2-1 | TRBV5-1 | NA | 12 | TGCGCCAGCAGCTCGTCGGAGTCTAAGCAGTTCTTC | CASSSSESKQFF
TRBJ1-1 | TRBV7-9 | NA | 15 | TGTGCCAGCAGCCGACTCAGGGGACGGAGCACTGAAGCTTTCTTT | CASSRLRGRSTEAFF
TRBJ1-2 | TRBV28 | NA | 15 | TGTGCCAGCAGCCTCTCCGCGACTTCCCTCTATGGCTACACCTTC | CASSLSATSLYGYTF
TRBJ1-1 | TRBV29-1 | NA | 16 | TGCAGCGTCGAAAGGACATCAAGTACTATGAACACTGAAGCTTTCTTT | CSVERTSSTMNTEAFF
TRBJ2-5 | TRBV12-5 | NA | 14 | TGTGCTAGTGGTTCGGGGGGCCTTCAAGAGACCCAGTACTTC | CASGSGGLQETQYF
TRBJ1-5 | TRBV5-6 | NA | 15 | TGTGCCAGCAGCTTCGCAGGGTCCTTCAATCAGCCCCAGCATTTT | CASSFAGSFNQPQHF
TRBJ1-2 | TRBV27 | NA | 13 | TGTGCCAGCAGTCAAAATTGGGCGAATGGCTACACCTTC | CASSQNWANGYTF
TRBJ1-6 | TRBV27 | TRBD1 | 12 | TGTGCCAGCACCGAACAGGGGTCGCCCCTCCACTTT | CASTEQGSPLHF
TRBJ2-5 | TRBV7-3 | NA | 14 | TGTGCCAGCAGCTCGGGACTGAACCAAGAGACCCAGTACTTC | CASSSGLNQETQYF
TRBJ2-7 | TRBV28 | TRBD1 | 14 | TGTGCCAGCAGCTCAGGACAGGGCGCCTACGAGCAGTACTTC | CASSSGQGAYEQYF
TRBJ2-1 | TRBV29-1 | TRBD2 | 12 | TGCAGCGGGGGGGGGTTGTACAATGAGCAGTTCTTC | CSGGGLYNEQFF
TRBJ1-5 | TRBV10-2 | NA | 14 | TGCGCCAGCAGTGAGGGGCAGAGCAATCAGCCCCAGCATTTT | CASSEGQSNQPQHF
TRBJ2-7 | TRBV28 | NA | 14 | TGTGCCAGCACCCCCACCGGGGGGCTGGGGGAGCAGTACTTC | CASTPTGGLGEQYF
TRBJ2-2 | TRBV10-1 | TRBD2 | 14 | TGCGCCAGCAGTGAGGGCGGGAGCACCGGGGAGCTGTTTTTT | CASSEGGSTGELFF
TRBJ1-3 | TRBV6-4 | NA | 14 | TGTGCCAGCATTCCACGACGGACTGGAAACACCACATATTTT | CASIPRRTGNTTYF
TRBJ2-7 | TRBV4-2 | TRBD2 | 19 | TGTGCCAGCAGCCAAGAACCGGGGAGGGTTTATAGCGGGAGCTACGAGCAGTACTTC | CASSQEPGRVYSGSYEQYF
TRBJ2-7 | TRBV6-5 | TRBD2 | 15 | TGTGCCAGCAGTGGTAGCGGGGGCAACTCCTACGAGCAGTACTTC | CASSGSGGNSYEQYF
TRBJ1-1 | TRBV21-1 | NA | 18 | TGTGCCAGCAGCAATATGCAGGGACCACTCGGAGGGGTCACTGAAGCTTTCTTT | CASSNMQGPLGGVTEAFF
TRBJ2-5 | TRBV2 | TRBD2 | 13 | TGTGCCAGCCGGCGGGGGGGCGGAGAGACCCAGTACTTC | CASRRGGGETQYF
TRBJ2-2 | TRBV2 | TRBD2 | 17 | TGTGCCAGCAGTCTCCTAGCGGGAGGGGCCGACACCGGGGAGCTGTTTTTT | CASSLLAGGADTGELFF
TRBJ1-4 | TRBV7-9 | NA | 15 | TGTGCCAGCAGCCCCCACCTGAGAGTTAATGAAAAACTGTTTTTT | CASSPHLRVNEKLFF
TRBJ2-1 | TRBV7-9 | TRBD1 | 15 | TGTGCCAGCAGCTCGTCCGGGACAGTCTACAATGAGCAGTTCTTC | CASSSSGTVYNEQFF
TRBJ1-6 | TRBV9 | TRBD1 | 14 | TGTGCCAGCAGCGTAGGTCAGGGGGGCTCACCCCTCCACTTT | CASSVGQGGSPLHF
TRBJ1-4 | TRBV7-9 | NA | 14 | TGTGCCAGCAGCTTAAGGGACACTTTGGAAAAACTGTTTTTT | CASSLRDTLEKLFF
TRBJ2-3 | TRBV5-6 | TRBD1 | 18 | TGTGCCAGCAGCTACAGGGGCCTTGTACAGGGTAACGCAGATACGCAGTATTTT | CASSYRGLVQGNADTQYF
TRBJ2-7 | TRBV11-2 | TRBD1 | 15 | TGTGCCAGCAGCTTAACCGGACAGGGGGCGAACGAGCAGTACTTC | CASSLTGQGANEQYF
TRBJ1-2 | TRBV5-6 | TRBD1 | 14 | TGTGCCAGCAGCTCACAGGGACAGGGGCATGGCTACACCTTC | CASSSQGQGHGYTF
TRBJ1-2 | TRBV25-1 | NA | 14 | TGTGCCAGCAGCTCCCTATACGAGGTTGGAGGCTACACCTTC | CASSSLYEVGGYTF
TRBJ2-7 | TRBV27 | NA | 12 | TGTGCCACTTTCTCTAGCTCCTACGAGCAGTACTTC | CATFSSSYEQYF
TRBJ2-7 | TRBV28 | NA | 13 | TGTGCCAGCAGTTTGACAGGAACGGGCGAGCAGTACTTC | CASSLTGTGEQYF
TRBJ1-5 | TRBV2 | TRBD1 | 16 | TGTGCCAGCGAGGGACAGGGTCACTATAGCAATCAGCCCCAGCATTTT | CASEGQGHYSNQPQHF
TRBJ2-7 | TRBV6-1 | TRBD1 | 14 | TGTGCCAGCAGTGAAACAGGGGGCTCCTACGAGCAGTACTTC | CASSETGGSYEQYF